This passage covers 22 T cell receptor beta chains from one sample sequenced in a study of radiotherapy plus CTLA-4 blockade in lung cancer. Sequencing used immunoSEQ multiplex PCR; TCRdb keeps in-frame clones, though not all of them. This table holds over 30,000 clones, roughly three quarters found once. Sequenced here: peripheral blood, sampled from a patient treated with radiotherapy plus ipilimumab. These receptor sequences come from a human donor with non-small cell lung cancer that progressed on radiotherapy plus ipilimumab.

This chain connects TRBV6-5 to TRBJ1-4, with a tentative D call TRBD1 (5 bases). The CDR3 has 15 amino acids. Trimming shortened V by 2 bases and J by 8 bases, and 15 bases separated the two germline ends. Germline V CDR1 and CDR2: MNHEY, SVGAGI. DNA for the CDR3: TGTGCCAGCAGTTACACGGGGGGAGAGGGAGAAAAACTGTTTTTT. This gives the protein CASSYTGGEGEKLFF.

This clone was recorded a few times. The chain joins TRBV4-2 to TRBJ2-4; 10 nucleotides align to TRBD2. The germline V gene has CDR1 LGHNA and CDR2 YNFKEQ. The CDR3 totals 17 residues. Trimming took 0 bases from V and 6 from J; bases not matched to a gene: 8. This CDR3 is CASSQEASGGLRNIQYF. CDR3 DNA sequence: TGTGCCAGCAGCCAAGAGGCTAGCGGGGGCCTTCGAAACATTCAGTACTTC.

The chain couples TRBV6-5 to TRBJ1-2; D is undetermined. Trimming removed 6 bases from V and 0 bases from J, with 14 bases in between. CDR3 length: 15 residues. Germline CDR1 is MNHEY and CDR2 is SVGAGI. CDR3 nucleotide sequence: TGTGCCAGCAGGGAATTCGGACTGTCTAACTATGGCTACACCTTC. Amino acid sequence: CASREFGLSNYGYTF.

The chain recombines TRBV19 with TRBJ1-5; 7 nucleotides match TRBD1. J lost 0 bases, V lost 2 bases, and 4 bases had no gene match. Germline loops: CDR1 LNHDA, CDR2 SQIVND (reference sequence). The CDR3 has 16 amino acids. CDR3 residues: CASSIPTGDSNQPQHF. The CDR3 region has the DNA TGTGCCAGTAGTATACCCACAGGGGATAGCAATCAGCCCCAGCATTTT.

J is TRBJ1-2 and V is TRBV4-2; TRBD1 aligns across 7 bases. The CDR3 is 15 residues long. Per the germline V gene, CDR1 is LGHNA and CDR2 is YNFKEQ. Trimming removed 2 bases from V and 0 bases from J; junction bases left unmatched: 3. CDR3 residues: CASSQQTGPNYGYTF. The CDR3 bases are TGTGCCAGCAGCCAACAGACAGGGCCTAACTATGGCTACACCTTC.

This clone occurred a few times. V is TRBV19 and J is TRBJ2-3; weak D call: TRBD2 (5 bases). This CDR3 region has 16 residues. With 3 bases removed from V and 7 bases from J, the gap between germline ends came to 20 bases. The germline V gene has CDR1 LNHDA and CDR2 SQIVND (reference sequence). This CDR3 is CASSIGRNGGANTQYF. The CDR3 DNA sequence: TGTGCCAGTAGTATTGGACGAAATGGAGGCGCCAATACGCAGTATTTT.

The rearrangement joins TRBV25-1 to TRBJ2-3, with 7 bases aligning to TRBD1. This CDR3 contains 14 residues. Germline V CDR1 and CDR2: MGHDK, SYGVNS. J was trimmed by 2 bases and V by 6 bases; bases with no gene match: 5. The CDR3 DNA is TGTGCCAGCAGCGATCAGGGGGACACAGATACGCAGTATTTT. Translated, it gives CASSDQGDTDTQYF.

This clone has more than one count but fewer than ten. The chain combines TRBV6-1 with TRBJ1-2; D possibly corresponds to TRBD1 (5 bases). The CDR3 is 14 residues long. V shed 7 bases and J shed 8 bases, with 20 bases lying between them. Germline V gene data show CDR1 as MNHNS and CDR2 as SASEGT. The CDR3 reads CASTHGGMTTGYTF. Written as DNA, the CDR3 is TGTGCCAGCACCCATGGGGGGATGACGACGGGCTACACCTTC.

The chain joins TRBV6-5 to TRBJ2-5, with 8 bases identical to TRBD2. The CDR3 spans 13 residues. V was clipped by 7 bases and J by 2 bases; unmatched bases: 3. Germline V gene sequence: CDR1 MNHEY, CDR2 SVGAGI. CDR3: CASMRGAQETQYF. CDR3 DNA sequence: TGTGCCAGCATGCGGGGGGCACAAGAGACCCAGTACTTC.

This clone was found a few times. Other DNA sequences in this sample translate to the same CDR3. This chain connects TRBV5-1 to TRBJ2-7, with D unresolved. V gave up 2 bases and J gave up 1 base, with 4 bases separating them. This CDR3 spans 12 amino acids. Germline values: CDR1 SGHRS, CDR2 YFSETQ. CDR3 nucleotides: TGCGCCAGCAGCTTCTCTTCCTACGAGCAGTACTTC. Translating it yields CASSFSSYEQYF.

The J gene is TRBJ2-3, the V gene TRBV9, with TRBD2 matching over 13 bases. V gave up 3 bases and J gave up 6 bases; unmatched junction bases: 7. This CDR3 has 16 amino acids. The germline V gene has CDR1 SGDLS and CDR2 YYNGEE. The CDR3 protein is CASSARTSGGSDTQYF. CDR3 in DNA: TGTGCCAGCAGCGCCAGGACTAGCGGGGGATCGGATACGCAGTATTTT.

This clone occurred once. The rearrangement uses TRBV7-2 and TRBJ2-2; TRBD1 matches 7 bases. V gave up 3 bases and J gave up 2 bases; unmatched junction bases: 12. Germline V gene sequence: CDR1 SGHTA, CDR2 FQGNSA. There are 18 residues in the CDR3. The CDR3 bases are TGTGCCAGCAGCTTTAGGGCACTACGACAGGGAAACACCGGGGAGCTGTTTTTT. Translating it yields CASSFRALRQGNTGELFF.

CDR3 nucleotide sequence: TGTGCCAGCAGGGTCCTAGCGGGGGGAGGCGAGACCCAGTACTTC. This translates into CASRVLAGGGETQYF. This chain joins TRBV2 and TRBJ2-5; 11 bases align to TRBD2. V trimming: 6 bases; J trimming: 5 bases; junction bases outside the gene matches: 8. CDR1 SNHLY and CDR2 FYNNEI come from the germline V gene. The CDR3 covers 15 residues.

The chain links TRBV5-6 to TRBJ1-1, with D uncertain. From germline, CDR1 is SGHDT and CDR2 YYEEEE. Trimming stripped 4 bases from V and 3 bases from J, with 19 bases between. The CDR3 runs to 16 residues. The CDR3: CASSPNPRRGYTEAFF. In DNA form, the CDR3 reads TGTGCCAGCAGCCCCAATCCACGGAGAGGCTACACTGAAGCTTTCTTT.

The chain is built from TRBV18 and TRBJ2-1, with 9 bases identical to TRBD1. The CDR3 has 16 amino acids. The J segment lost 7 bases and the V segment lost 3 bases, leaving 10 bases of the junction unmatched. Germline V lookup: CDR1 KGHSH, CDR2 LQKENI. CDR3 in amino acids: CASSPPGQGRWNEQFF. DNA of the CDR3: TGTGCCAGCTCACCTCCCGGACAGGGGCGGTGGAATGAGCAGTTCTTC.

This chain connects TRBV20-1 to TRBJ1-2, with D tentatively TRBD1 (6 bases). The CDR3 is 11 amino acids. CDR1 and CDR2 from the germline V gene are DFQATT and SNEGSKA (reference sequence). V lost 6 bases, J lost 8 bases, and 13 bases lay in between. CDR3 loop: CSADRRGGYTF. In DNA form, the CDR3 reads TGCAGTGCCGACCGCAGGGGCGGCTACACCTTC.

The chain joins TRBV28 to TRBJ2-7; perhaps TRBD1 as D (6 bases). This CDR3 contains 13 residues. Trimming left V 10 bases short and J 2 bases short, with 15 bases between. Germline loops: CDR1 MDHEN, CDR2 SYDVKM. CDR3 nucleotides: TGTGCCACCACAGGGACCCTCACCTACGAGCAGTACTTC. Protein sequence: CATTGTLTYEQYF.

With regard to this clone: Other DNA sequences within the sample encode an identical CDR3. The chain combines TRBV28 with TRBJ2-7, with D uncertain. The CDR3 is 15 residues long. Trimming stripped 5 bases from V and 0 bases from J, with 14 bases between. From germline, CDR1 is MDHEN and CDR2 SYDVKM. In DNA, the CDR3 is TGTGCCAGCAGTACTCCAACTGCAGGCTCCTACGAGCAGTACTTC. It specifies CASSTPTAGSYEQYF.

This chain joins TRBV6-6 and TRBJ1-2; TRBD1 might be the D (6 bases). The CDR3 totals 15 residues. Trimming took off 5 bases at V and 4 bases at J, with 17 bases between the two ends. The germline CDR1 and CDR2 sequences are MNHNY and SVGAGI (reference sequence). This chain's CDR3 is CASSRYRDGSYGYTF. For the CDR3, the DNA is TGTGCCAGCAGTCGATACAGGGATGGGAGCTATGGCTACACCTTC.

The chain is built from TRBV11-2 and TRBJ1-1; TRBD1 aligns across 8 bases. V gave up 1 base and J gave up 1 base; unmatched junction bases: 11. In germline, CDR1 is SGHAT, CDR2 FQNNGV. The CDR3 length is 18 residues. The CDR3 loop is CASSLAWGPDRANTEAFF. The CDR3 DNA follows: TGTGCCAGCAGCTTAGCTTGGGGACCGGACAGGGCGAACACTGAAGCTTTCTTT.

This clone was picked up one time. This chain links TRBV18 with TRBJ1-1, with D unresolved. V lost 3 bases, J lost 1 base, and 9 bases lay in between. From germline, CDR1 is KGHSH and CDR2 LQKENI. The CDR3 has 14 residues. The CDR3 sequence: CASSPAPENTEAFF. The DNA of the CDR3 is TGTGCCAGCTCACCGGCCCCTGAGAACACTGAAGCTTTCTTT.

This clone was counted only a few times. CDR3 protein: CASSLDWNEQFF. The DNA for the CDR3 is TGTGCCAGCAGCTTGGACTGGAATGAGCAGTTCTTC. The chain recombines TRBV11-2 with TRBJ2-1, with a possible D match to TRBD2 (5 bases). Trimming removed 3 bases from V and 7 bases from J, with 7 bases in between. The CDR3 totals 12 residues. Germline V gene lookup returns CDR1 SGHAT and CDR2 FQNNGV.